Below are 3 T cell receptor beta chains sequenced from a single sample in a study of OX40 agonist ivuxolimab in advanced cancers. This table comes from immunoSEQ multiplex PCR, and its TCRdb copy is limited to in-frame clones, with some not included. In the table there are around 67,000 clones, 75% to 85% of which are singletons. The sample was CD4+ or CD8+ T cells sorted from blood, taken in a trial of the OX40 agonist ivuxolimab. Every receptor here comes from an adult with an advanced solid tumor such as melanoma, head and neck, liver or kidney cancer.

This clone has only a few counts. The rearrangement links TRBV19 to TRBJ1-1; D call uncertain. V shed 8 bases and J shed 3 bases, with 13 bases lying between them. Germline CDR1 and CDR2: LNHDA and SQIVND (reference sequence). The CDR3 length is 13 residues. This CDR3 is CASSEQIYTEAFF. In nucleotides, the CDR3 is TGTGCCAGTTCTGAACAGATCTACACTGAAGCTTTCTTT.

This chain joins TRBV7-2 and TRBJ1-1; no clear D. Trimming took 2 bases from V and 5 from J, leaving 9 bases between them. The CDR3 totals 13 residues. Germline-derived CDR1 and CDR2 are SGHTA and FQGNSA. For the CDR3, the DNA is TGTGCCAGCAGCTTAAGCGCGAGGACTGAAGCTTTCTTT. Its translation: CASSLSARTEAFF.

V is TRBV19 and J is TRBJ2-6; D is undetermined. Germline loops: CDR1 LNHDA, CDR2 SQIVND (reference sequence). Trimming stripped 11 bases from V and 0 bases from J, with 14 bases between. The CDR3 length is 15 residues. CDR3 sequence: CACASVRSGANVLTF. The CDR3 bases are TGTGCCTGCGCTTCAGTCCGCTCTGGGGCCAACGTCCTGACTTTC.